The clone carrying this T cell receptor (beta chain) was recorded only once. What it binds is not known. Trimming at V came to 2 bases and at J to 1 base, leaving 3 bases not matched to a gene. In germline, CDR1 is SGHRS, CDR2 YFSETQ. The CDR3 is 15 residues long. This sample is part of a study of vaccination effects on CD4 cells after COVID-19. Study conclusions and caveats: Clonal contraction was marked in infection- and vaccine-induced clones late after vaccination.

When around ten days of culture had elapsed, CD4+ T cells were isolated. Between March and December 2020, the person had a SARS-CoV-2 infection that PCR confirmed. Two-dose BNT162b2 or mRNA-1273 vaccination was given to participants. Sequencing was performed with immunoSEQ multiplex PCR; in TCRdb, only in-frame clones are kept and a portion is missing. The table has 45,000 to 55,000 clones, over 60% seen once; the top ten hold under 7%. The chain is built from TRBV5-1 and TRBJ1-1; TRBD1 matches at 9 bases. The sequences come from CD4+ T cells from PBMCs cultured without peptide, collected after COVID-19 vaccination. The receptor was isolated from a human donor who had a prior SARS-CoV-2 infection. The chain's CDR3 is CASSFPGQGNTEAFF. For the CDR3, the DNA is TGCGCCAGCAGCTTCCCGGGACAGGGGAACACTGAAGCTTTCTTT.